Below are 24 T cell receptor beta chains sequenced from a single sample in a study of control samples from healthy donors and cancer patients. TCRdb's copy holds only in-frame clones and misses some; the assay was immunoSEQ multiplex PCR. Among 100,000 to 150,000 clones listed, about 93% were seen once. Sequencing was done on a sample of blood. These receptors all stem from a man aged 18 to 29 in good health.

The gene calls are TRBV3-1 (or the pseudogene TRBV3-2) and TRBJ1-5; D remains ambiguous. Germline V gives CDR1 LGHDT, CDR2 YNNKEL (reference sequence). The CDR3 has 15 amino acids. With 1 base removed from V and 7 bases from J, the gap between germline ends came to 14 bases. For the CDR3, the DNA is TGTGCCAGCAGCCAAGGACCAGAGGGTTCACAGCCCCAGCATTTT. Its protein product is CASSQGPEGSQPQHF.

This sequence joins TRBV4-3 and TRBJ1-1, with D unresolved. V was shortened by 4 bases and J by 1 base, with 10 bases between the two germline ends. Germline CDR1 and CDR2: LGHNA and YSLEER. This CDR3 has 14 amino acids. This CDR3 is CASSRIPGNTEAFF. In DNA form, the CDR3 reads TGCGCCAGCAGCCGAATACCCGGGAACACTGAAGCTTTCTTT.

The rearrangement joins TRBV5-5 to TRBJ2-1, with TRBD1 matching over 10 bases. Germline values: CDR1 SGHKS, CDR2 YYEKEE (reference sequence). This CDR3 region has 15 residues. V lost 5 bases to trimming and J lost 9 bases; unmatched junction nucleotides: 11. The CDR3 spells CASRSGTGASSEQFF. The CDR3 DNA reads as TGTGCCAGCAGGTCCGGGACAGGGGCTAGTAGTGAGCAGTTCTTC.

J is TRBJ1-2 and V is TRBV9, with D unclear. Deletions cut 4 bases from V and 4 bases from J, with 11 bases between. The CDR3 is 13 amino acids. The germline V gene encodes CDR1 SGDLS and CDR2 YYNGEE. The DNA for the CDR3 is TGTGCCAGCAGCCGCCCCGGGGTCTATGGCTACACCTTC. This translates into CASSRPGVYGYTF.

The chain recombines TRBV27 with TRBJ2-1; D gene ambiguous. The CDR3 sequence is 12 residues long. V lost 9 bases, J lost 8 bases, and 14 bases lay in between. Germline V gene lookup returns CDR1 MNHEY and CDR2 SMNVEV (reference sequence). The CDR3, as DNA: TGTGCCAGTAGTCACATCAAGGATGAGCAGTTCTTC. Protein sequence: CASSHIKDEQFF.

This clone was recorded only once. The chain is built from TRBV6-5 and TRBJ1-4; D remains ambiguous. Germline CDR1 MNHEY, CDR2 SVGAGI. CDR3 length: 10 amino acids. V lost 6 bases to trimming and J lost 8 bases, with 4 bases between them. This CDR3 is CASRGEKLFF. Here the CDR3 DNA reads TGTGCCAGCAGAGGGGAAAAACTGTTTTTT.

The chain employs TRBV7-2 and TRBJ2-1; no reliable D call. The V and J ends lost 4 bases and 3 bases respectively, with 10 bases between them. Germline V lookup: CDR1 SGHTA, CDR2 FQGNSA. The length of the CDR3 is 14 residues. In nucleotides, the CDR3 is TGTGCCAGCAGCTCGCCGTCTGACTACAATGAGCAGTTCTTC. It yields the protein CASSSPSDYNEQFF. Full variable domain (outside the CDR3, taken from reference TRBV7-2 and TRBJ2-1): GAGVSQSPSNKVTEKGKDVELRCDPISGHTALYWYRQSLGQGLEFLIYFQGNSAPDKSGLPSDRFSAERTGGSVSTLTIQRTQQEDSAVYLCASSSPSDYNEQFFGPGTRLTVL.

V is TRBV15 and J is TRBJ1-2; a weak D match, TRBD1 (6 bases). The CDR3 covers 14 residues. Germline V gene sequence: CDR1 LNHNV, CDR2 YYDKDF (reference sequence). V shed 3 bases and J shed 4 bases, with 12 bases lying between them. The CDR3 coding sequence is TGTGCCACCAGCAGGGGGGGCGCGGGCTATGGCTACACCTTC. Translated: CATSRGGAGYGYTF. Filled out from reference TRBV15 and TRBJ1-2, the complete variable domain reads DAMVIQNPRYQVTQFGKPVTLSCSQTLNHNVMYWYQQKSSQAPKLLFHYYDKDFNNEADTPDNFQSRRPNTSFCFLDIRSPGLGDTAMYLCATSRGGAGYGYTFGSGTRLTVV.

The V call is TRBV2, the J call TRBJ2-1, with D perhaps matching TRBD1 or TRBD2 (6 bases each). CDR1 SNHLY and CDR2 FYNNEI come from the germline V gene. The CDR3 length is 14 residues. Between the trimmed V and J ends, which lost 6 bases and 2 bases, there was a span of 11 bases. As DNA, the CDR3 is TGTGCCAGCAGCGGGGGCCCCACCTACAATGAGCAGTTCTTC. Amino acid sequence: CASSGGPTYNEQFF.

The CDR3 spells CASSQELASGSYEQYF. The CDR3 DNA follows: TGTGCCAGCAGCCAAGAATTAGCTAGCGGATCCTACGAGCAGTACTTC. The chain is built from TRBV14 and TRBJ2-7; 7 bases match TRBD2. The CDR3 is made up of 16 amino acids. From germline, CDR1 is SGHDN and CDR2 FVKESK. V shed 0 bases and J 1 base; nucleotides not matched to a gene: 6.

The DNA for the CDR3 is TGTGCCAGCAGTGAAAGGGAGGGCCAGTACTTC. Encoded protein: CASSEREGQYF. V usage is TRBV2 and J usage is TRBJ2-5; 7 nucleotides line up with TRBD2. This CDR3 is built from 11 residues. The junction had 1 base not matched to a gene; V was cut back by 2 bases and J by 10 bases. Germline values: CDR1 SNHLY, CDR2 FYNNEI.

This rearrangement joins TRBV7-9 to TRBJ2-7, with D possibly called TRBD1 or TRBD2 (7 bases each). The V end was cut by 8 bases, the J end by 3 bases, with 14 bases between. CDR1 is SEHNR and CDR2 is FQNEAQ in the germline V gene (reference sequence). The CDR3 extends over 13 amino acids. The CDR3 DNA follows: TGTGCCAGCGCCTCAGGGGGGGTCTACGAGCAGTACTTC. Amino acids: CASASGGVYEQYF.

The chain joins TRBV25-1 to TRBJ1-4, with unresolved D. V lost 3 bases and J 10 bases, leaving 12 bases between the germline ends. This CDR3 region has 13 residues. Germline loops: CDR1 MGHDK, CDR2 SYGVNS. The CDR3 nucleotides are TGTGCCAGCAGTGAGACAACCTTGGGAAAACTGTTTTTT. This codes for CASSETTLGKLFF.

This chain links TRBV7-8 with TRBJ2-7; possibly TRBD1 for D (6 bases). CDR3 length: 13 residues. V lost 4 bases to trimming and J lost 1 base, with 8 bases between them. The germline V gene encodes CDR1 SGHVS and CDR2 FQNEAQ. For the CDR3, the DNA is TGTGCCAGCAGCTCGGGACATTCCTACGAGCAGTACGTC. Protein: CASSSGHSYEQYV.

CDR3 protein: CASSIGLITYNEQFF. In DNA, the CDR3 is TGTGCCAGTAGTATAGGTCTGATCACCTACAATGAGCAGTTCTTC. The rearrangement uses TRBV19 and TRBJ2-1; D ambiguous. Germline V gene lookup returns CDR1 LNHDA and CDR2 SQIVND (reference sequence). The ends were cut back, 1 base at V and 2 bases at J, with 9 bases in the middle. The CDR3 has 15 amino acids.

CDR3 protein: CASSYLGAAANEKLFF. The CDR3 bases are TGTGCCAGCAGTTACCTAGGCGCAGCGGCAAATGAAAAACTGTTTTTT. The V gene is TRBV3-1 (or the pseudogene TRBV3-2), the J gene TRBJ1-4; D uncertain. The CDR3 is 16 amino acids. Germline V gene sequence: CDR1 LGHDT, CDR2 YNNKEL (reference sequence). Trimming stripped 6 bases from V and 5 bases from J, with 19 bases between.

CDR3 sequence reads: CASSLGTGAIQETQYF. The CDR3, as DNA: TGTGCCAGCAGCTTGGGGACAGGGGCTATCCAAGAGACCCAGTACTTC. The V call is TRBV7-9, the J call TRBJ2-5; TRBD1 matches at 10 bases. Looked up from germline, CDR1 is SEHNR and CDR2 is FQNEAQ (reference sequence). The junction had 5 bases not matched to a gene; V was cut back by 3 bases and J by 1 base. The CDR3 covers 16 residues.

The genes are TRBV11-3 and TRBJ2-3; no firm D call. The CDR3 is 14 amino acids. The germline V gene encodes CDR1 SGHNT and CDR2 YENEEA. V was shortened by 5 bases and J by 1 base, with 10 bases between the two germline ends. The CDR3 here is CASSGPPRTDTQYF. The DNA for the CDR3 is TGTGCCAGCAGCGGCCCCCCCCGCACAGATACGCAGTATTTT.

V is TRBV4-1 and J is TRBJ2-3; TRBD2 aligns across 7 bases. Germline assignment: CDR1 MGHRA and CDR2 YSYEKL. CDR3 length equals 14 residues. V was clipped by 1 base and J by 8 bases; unmatched bases: 6. CDR3 coding DNA: TGCGCCAGCAGCCAAGCTCTGGAGCGGGGTACGCAGTATTTT. It codes for CASSQALERGTQYF.

This clone was detected only once. V is TRBV11-3 and J is TRBJ1-1; D is unresolved. The CDR3 extends over 14 amino acids. From germline, CDR1 is SGHNT and CDR2 YENEEA. V lost 6 bases and J 6 bases, leaving 17 bases between the germline ends. CDR3 in amino acids: CASRHIPSNAEAFF. CDR3 in DNA: TGTGCCAGCAGGCATATACCGAGCAATGCTGAAGCTTTCTTT.

This sequence joins TRBV18 and TRBJ1-4; D not resolved. The V gene lost 0 bases and the J gene lost 5 bases, with 7 bases spanning the gap. CDR3 size: 14 residues. Germline CDR1 reads KGHSH; CDR2 reads LQKENI. The CDR3, as DNA: TGTGCCAGCTCACCACCGGCCCAGAATGAAAAACTGTTTTTT. It encodes CASSPPAQNEKLFF.

The chain combines TRBV6-5 with TRBJ2-2, with D tentatively TRBD2 (6 bases). The ends were cut back, 7 bases at V and 4 bases at J, with 10 bases in the middle. From germline, CDR1 is MNHEY and CDR2 SVGAGI. The CDR3 runs to 13 residues. The CDR3: CASMVGGTGELFF. CDR3 nucleotide sequence: TGTGCCAGCATGGTGGGAGGCACCGGGGAGCTGTTTTTT.

To note about this clone: One end of the junction varies from germline; a read error may be responsible. The chain recombines TRBV7-9 with TRBJ1-5; 8 nucleotides match TRBD1. Germline V gene lookup returns CDR1 SEHNR and CDR2 FQNEAQ (reference sequence). The length of the CDR3 is 15 residues. This chain's CDR3 is CASSLGQGASQPQHF. In DNA, the CDR3 is TGTGCCAGCAGTTTAGGGCAGGGGGCGAGTCAGCCCCAGCATTTT.

J is TRBJ2-2 and V is TRBV5-4, with 8 bases matching TRBD1. Germline V CDR1 and CDR2: SGHNT, YYREEE (reference sequence). The trim removed 3 bases at V and 5 bases at J, leaving 9 bases unmatched. The CDR3 length is 16 residues. CDR3 coding DNA: TGTGCCAGCAGCTCCTCCCCCAGGGGGCGGACCGGGGAGCTGTTTTTT. It is translated as CASSSSPRGRTGELFF.